This TCR beta chain was found in a study of cytomegalovirus exposure and HLA in healthy donors. The PCR employed 60 Vbeta primers together with 13 Jbeta primers. Libraries were prepared by immunoSEQ multiplex PCR; TCRdb keeps only in-frame clonotypes and omits some of them. The sample includes about 95,000 clones, about 74% seen only once; the top ten take around 16%. Material for sequencing was PBMCs. The receptor comes from a woman aged 45-65 years in good health and CMV-seropositive.

CDR3 DNA: TGTGCCAGCAGCCAGGGACTAGCGGGAGGGGACTCAGATACGCAGTATTTT. Its translation: CASSQGLAGGDSDTQYF. This rearrangement joins TRBV5-4 to TRBJ2-3, with 16 bases that match TRBD2. CDR1 is SGHNT and CDR2 is YYREEE in the germline V gene (reference sequence). The CDR3 length is 17 residues. V was clipped by 4 bases and J by 4 bases; unmatched bases: 6.